This TCR beta chain stems from a study of regulatory T cells in long-lasting Graves disease. Construction of TCR beta libraries relied on iRepertoire HTBI primers and on Arm-PCR targeting CDR3 regions. TCRdb reprocessed the multiplex PCR reads via MiXCR and lists one record per CDR3 protein. The data contain a few hundred thousand distinct CDR3 sequences, around 20% of them singletons. Many counts were recorded for this clonotype. This sample's time point: newly diagnosed GD, antithyroid drugs for less than 3 months. Researchers made the TCR library from RNA that was extracted from PBMCs. This CDR3 is 13 amino acids long. The V end lost 5 bases, the J end lost 6 bases, and 11 bases lay between the germline ends. Per germline, CDR1 SGHTA and CDR2 FQGTGA.

The TCR sequence derives from a female donor with Graves disease. The input for sequencing was peripheral blood mononuclear cells (PBMCs), taken at new diagnosis, from a patient treated with antithyroid drugs. The chain links TRBV7-3 to TRBJ2-1; D unclear. CDR3 bases: TGTGCCAGCAGCCCTGGACCCGCCAATGAGCAGTTCTTC. This codes for CASSPGPANEQFF.